This TCR beta chain was found in a study of T cells of healthy individuals. There are many counts of this clonotype. The CDR3 totals 15 residues. V lost 3 bases, J lost 0 bases, and 12 bases lay in between. Germline-derived CDR1 and CDR2 are MDHEN and SYDVKM. MiXCR, run by TCRdb on the 5' RACE reads, gives a single entry per CDR3 protein. The data show about 53,000 distinct CDR3 sequences, with roughly 14% seen just once and about 16% held by the top ten. The TCR comes from a human donor in good health. V and J are TRBV28 and TRBJ2-7; no definite D call. CDR3 residues: CASSFRRPVSYEQYF. The CDR3 DNA follows: TGTGCCAGCAGTTTTCGCAGACCCGTCTCCTACGAGCAGTACTTC.